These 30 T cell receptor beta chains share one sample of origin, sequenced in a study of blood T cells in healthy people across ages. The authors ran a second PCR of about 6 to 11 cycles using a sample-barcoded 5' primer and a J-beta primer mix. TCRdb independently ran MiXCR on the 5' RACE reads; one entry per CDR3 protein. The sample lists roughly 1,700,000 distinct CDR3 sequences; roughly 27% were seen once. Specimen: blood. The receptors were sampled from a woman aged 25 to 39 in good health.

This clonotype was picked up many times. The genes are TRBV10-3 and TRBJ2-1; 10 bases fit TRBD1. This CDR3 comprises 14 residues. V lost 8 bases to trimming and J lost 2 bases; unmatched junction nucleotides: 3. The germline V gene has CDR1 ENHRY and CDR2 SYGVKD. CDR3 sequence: CAIGGQGAYNEQFF. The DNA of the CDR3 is TGTGCCATCGGAGGACAGGGGGCCTACAATGAGCAGTTCTTC.

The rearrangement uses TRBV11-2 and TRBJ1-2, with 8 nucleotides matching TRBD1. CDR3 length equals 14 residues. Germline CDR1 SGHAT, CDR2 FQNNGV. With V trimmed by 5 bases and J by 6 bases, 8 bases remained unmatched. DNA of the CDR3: TGTGCCAGCAGCCGGGGGACAGGAGAAAATGGCTACACCTTC. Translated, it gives CASSRGTGENGYTF.

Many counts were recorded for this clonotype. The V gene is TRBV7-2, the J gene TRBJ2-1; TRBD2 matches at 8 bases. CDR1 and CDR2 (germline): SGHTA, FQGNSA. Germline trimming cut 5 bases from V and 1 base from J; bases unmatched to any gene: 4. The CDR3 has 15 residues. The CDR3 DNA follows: TGTGCCAGCAGCGCAGCGGGAGTTTCCTACAATGAGCAGTTCTTC. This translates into CASSAAGVSYNEQFF.

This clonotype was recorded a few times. The CDR3: CASSPGLRDGDEKLFF. The CDR3 DNA follows: TGTGCCAGCTCACCCGGGTTACGAGACGGCGATGAAAAACTGTTTTTT. The V gene is TRBV18, the J gene TRBJ1-4; D ambiguous. The CDR3 is 16 amino acids. The germline V gene encodes CDR1 KGHSH and CDR2 LQKENI. V was cut by 3 bases and J by 6 bases, with 17 bases left in between.

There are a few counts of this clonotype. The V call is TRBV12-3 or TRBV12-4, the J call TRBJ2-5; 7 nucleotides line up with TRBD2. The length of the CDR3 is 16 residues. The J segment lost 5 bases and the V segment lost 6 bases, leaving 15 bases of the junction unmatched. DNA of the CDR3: TGTGCCAGCAGCCCCTTTGTGGCGCGGGGGATGGAGACCCAGTACTTC. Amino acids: CASSPFVARGMETQYF.

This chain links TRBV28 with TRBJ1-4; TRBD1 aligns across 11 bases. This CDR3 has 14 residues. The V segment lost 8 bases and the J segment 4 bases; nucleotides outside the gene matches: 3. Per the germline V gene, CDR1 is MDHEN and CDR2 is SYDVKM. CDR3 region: CASEDRGLNEKLFF. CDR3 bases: TGTGCCAGCGAGGACAGGGGGCTTAATGAAAAACTGTTTTTT.

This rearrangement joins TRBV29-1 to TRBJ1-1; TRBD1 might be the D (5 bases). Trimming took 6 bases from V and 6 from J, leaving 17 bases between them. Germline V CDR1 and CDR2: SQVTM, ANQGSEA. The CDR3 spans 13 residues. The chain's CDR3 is CSVLTGTDAEAFF. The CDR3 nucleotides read TGCAGCGTCCTGACTGGGACTGACGCTGAAGCTTTCTTT.

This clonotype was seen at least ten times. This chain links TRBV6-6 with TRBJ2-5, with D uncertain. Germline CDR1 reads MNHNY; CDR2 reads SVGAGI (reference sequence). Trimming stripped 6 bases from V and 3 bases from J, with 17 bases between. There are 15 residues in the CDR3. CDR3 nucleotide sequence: TGTGCCAGCAGACCCTCCTTTGCTGGGGAAGAGACCCAGTACTTC. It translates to CASRPSFAGEETQYF.

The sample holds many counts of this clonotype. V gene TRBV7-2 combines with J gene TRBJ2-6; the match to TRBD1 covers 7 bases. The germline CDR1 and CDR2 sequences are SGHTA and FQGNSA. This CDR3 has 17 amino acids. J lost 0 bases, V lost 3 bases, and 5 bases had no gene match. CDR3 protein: CASSLTGNPSGANVLTF. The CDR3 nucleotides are TGTGCCAGCAGCTTGACAGGGAACCCCTCTGGGGCCAACGTCCTGACTTTC. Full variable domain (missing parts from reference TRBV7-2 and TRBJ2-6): GAGVSQSPSNKVTEKGKDVELRCDPISGHTALYWYRQSLGQGLEFLIYFQGNSAPDKSGLPSDRFSAERTGGSVSTLTIQRTQQEDSAVYLCASSLTGNPSGANVLTFGAGSRLTVL.

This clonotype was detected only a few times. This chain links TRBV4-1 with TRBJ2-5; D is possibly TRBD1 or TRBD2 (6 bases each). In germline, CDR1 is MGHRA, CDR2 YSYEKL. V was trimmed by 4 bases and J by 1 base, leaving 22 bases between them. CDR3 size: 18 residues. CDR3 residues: CASSPMVPGGGFQETQYF. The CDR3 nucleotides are TGCGCCAGCAGCCCGATGGTACCCGGGGGCGGGTTCCAAGAGACCCAGTACTTC.

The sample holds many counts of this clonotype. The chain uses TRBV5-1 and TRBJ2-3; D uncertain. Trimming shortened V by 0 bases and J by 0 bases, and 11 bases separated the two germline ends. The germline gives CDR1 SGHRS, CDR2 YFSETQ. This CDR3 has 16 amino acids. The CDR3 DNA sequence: TGCGCCAGCAGCTTGGACTCCATCCCTAGCACAGATACGCAGTATTTT. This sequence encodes CASSLDSIPSTDTQYF. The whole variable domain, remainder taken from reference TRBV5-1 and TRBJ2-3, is KAGVTQTPRYLIKTRGQQVTLSCSPISGHRSVSWYQQTPGQGLQFLFEYFSETQRNKGNFPGRFSGRQFSNSRSEMNVSTLELGDSALYLCASSLDSIPSTDTQYFGPGTRLTVL.

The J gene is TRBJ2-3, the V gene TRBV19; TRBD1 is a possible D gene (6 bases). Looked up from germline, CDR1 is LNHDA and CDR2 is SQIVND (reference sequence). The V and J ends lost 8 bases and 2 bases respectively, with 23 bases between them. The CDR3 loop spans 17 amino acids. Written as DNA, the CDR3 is TGTGCCAGTGGTAGGGACATCCTTGAAACGTCCACAGATACGCAGTATTTT. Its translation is CASGRDILETSTDTQYF.

The CDR3 region has the DNA TGTGCCAGCAGGGGGGCCGGGACTAGCCAAGAGACCCAGTACTTC. It encodes CASRGAGTSQETQYF. V and J are TRBV28 and TRBJ2-5; 8 bases map to TRBD2. The germline CDR1 and CDR2 sequences are MDHEN and SYDVKM. CDR3 length: 15 amino acids. The junction had 7 bases not matched to a gene; V was cut back by 6 bases and J by 1 base.

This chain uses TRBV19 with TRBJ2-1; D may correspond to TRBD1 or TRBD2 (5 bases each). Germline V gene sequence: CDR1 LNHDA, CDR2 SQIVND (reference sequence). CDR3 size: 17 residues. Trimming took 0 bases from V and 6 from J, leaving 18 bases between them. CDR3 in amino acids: CASSIEGVRGKFNEQFF. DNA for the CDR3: TGTGCCAGTAGTATAGAGGGGGTGAGGGGTAAGTTCAATGAGCAGTTCTTC.

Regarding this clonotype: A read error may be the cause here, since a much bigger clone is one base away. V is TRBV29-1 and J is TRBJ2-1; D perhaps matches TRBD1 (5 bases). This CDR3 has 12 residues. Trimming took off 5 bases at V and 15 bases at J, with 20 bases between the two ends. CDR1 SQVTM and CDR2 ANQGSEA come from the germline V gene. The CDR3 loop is CSVIRVGHTRFF. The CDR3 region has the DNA TGCAGCGTTATTCGAGTTGGACATACCCGGTTCTTC.

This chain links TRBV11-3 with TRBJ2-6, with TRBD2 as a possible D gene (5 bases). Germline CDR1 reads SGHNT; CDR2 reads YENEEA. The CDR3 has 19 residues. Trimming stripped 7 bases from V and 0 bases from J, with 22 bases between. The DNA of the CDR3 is TGTGCCAGCACCCTCCCTAGGGCGGGTATGCTCTCTGGGGCCAACGTCCTGACTTTC. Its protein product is CASTLPRAGMLSGANVLTF.

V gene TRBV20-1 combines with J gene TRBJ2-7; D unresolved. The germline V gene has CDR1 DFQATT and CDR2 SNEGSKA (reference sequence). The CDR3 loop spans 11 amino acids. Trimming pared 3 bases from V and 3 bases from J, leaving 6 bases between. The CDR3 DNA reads TGCAGTGCTAGCCCACTCTACGAGCAGTACTTC. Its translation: CSASPLYEQYF.

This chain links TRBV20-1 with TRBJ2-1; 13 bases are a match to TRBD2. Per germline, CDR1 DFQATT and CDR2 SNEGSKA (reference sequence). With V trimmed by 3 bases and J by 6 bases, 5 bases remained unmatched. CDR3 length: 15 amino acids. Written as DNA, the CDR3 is TGCAGTGCTAGCGCTACTAGCGGGGGGGCCAATGAGCAGTTCTTC. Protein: CSASATSGGANEQFF.

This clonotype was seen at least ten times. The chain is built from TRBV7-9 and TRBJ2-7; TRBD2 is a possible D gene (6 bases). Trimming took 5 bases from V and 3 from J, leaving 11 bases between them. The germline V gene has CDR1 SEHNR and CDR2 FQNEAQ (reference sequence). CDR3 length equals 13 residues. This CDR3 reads CASSTPRGYEQYF. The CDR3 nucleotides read TGTGCCAGCAGCACCCCGCGGGGCTACGAGCAGTACTTC. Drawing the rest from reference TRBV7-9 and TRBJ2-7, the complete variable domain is DTGVSQNPRHKITKRGQNVTFRCDPISEHNRLYWYRQTLGQGPEFLTYFQNEAQLEKSRLLSDRFSAERPKGSFSTLEIQRTEQGDSAMYLCASSTPRGYEQYFGPGTRLTVT.

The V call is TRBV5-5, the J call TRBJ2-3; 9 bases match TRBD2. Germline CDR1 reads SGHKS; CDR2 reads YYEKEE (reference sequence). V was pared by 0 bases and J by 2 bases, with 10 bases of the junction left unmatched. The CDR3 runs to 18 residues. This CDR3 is CASSLGFIAGGPTDTQYF. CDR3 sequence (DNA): TGTGCCAGCAGCTTGGGGTTCATCGCGGGGGGGCCCACAGATACGCAGTATTTT.

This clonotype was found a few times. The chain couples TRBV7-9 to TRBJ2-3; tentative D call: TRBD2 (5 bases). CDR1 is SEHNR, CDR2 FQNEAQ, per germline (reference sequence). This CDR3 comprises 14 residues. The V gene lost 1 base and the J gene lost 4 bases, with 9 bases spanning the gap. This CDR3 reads CASSLVTSADTQYF. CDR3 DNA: TGTGCCAGCAGCTTAGTTACTAGTGCAGATACGCAGTATTTT.

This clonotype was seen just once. DNA of the CDR3: TGCAGCGTTAAGGGGATGGGATACTCCTACGAGCAGTACTTC. Its translation: CSVKGMGYSYEQYF. The gene calls are TRBV29-1 and TRBJ2-7; possible D gene TRBD1, 5 bases. This CDR3 comprises 14 residues. Between the trimmed V and J ends, which lost 5 bases and 0 bases, there was a span of 14 bases. Germline lookup yields CDR1 SQVTM and CDR2 ANQGSEA.

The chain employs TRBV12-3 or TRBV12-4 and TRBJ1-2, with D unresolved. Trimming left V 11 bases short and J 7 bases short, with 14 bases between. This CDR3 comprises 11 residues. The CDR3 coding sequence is TGTGCCGCACCGATCTCCGGTGGCTACACCTTC. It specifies CAAPISGGYTF.

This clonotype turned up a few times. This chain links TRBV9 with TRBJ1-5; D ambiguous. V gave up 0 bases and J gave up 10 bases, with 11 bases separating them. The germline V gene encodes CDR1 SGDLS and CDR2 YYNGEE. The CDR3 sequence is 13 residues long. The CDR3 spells CASSVAPRHPQHF. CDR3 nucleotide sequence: TGTGCCAGCAGCGTAGCCCCCCGTCACCCCCAGCATTTT. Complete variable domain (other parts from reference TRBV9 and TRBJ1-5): DSGVTQTPKHLITATGQRVTLRCSPRSGDLSVYWYQQSLDQGLQFLIQYYNGEERAKGNILERFSAQQFPDLHSELNLSSLELGDSALYFCASSVAPRHPQHFGDGTRLSIL.

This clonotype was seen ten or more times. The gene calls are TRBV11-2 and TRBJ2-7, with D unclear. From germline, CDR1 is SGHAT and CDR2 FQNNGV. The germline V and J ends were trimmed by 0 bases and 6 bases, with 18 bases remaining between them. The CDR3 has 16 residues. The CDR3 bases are TGTGCCAGCAGCTTAGAGGTAGGCGGCCGACGAGGCGAGCAGTACTTC. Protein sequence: CASSLEVGGRRGEQYF. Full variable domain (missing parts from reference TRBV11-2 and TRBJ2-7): EAGVAQSPRYKIIEKRQSVAFWCNPISGHATLYWYQQILGQGPKLLIQFQNNGVVDDSQLPKDRFSAERLKGVDSTLKIQPAKLEDSAVYLCASSLEVGGRRGEQYFGPGTRLTVT.

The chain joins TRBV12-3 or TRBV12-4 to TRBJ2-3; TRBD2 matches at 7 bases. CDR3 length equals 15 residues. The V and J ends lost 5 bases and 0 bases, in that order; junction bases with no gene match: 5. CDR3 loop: CASSTWGGSTDTQYF. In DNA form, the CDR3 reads TGTGCCAGCAGTACCTGGGGGGGAAGCACAGATACGCAGTATTTT.

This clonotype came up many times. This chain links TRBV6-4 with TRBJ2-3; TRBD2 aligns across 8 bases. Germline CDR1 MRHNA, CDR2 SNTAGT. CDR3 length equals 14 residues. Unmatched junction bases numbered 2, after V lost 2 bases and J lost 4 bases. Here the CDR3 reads CASSDGGLADTQYF. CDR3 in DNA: TGTGCCAGCAGTGACGGGGGACTAGCAGATACGCAGTATTTT.

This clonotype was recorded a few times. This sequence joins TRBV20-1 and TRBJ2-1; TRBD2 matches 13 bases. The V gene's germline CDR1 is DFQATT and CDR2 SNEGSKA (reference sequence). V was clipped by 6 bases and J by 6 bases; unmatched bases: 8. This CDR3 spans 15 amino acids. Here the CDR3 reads CSAPSGLAGLNEQFF. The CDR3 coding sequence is TGCAGTGCACCCTCGGGACTAGCGGGGCTCAATGAGCAGTTCTTC.

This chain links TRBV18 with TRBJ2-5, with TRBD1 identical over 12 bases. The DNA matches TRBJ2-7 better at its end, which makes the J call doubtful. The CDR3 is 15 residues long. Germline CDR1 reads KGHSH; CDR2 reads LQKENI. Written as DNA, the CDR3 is TGTGCCAGCTCTGACCGGGACAGGGGGCGGTACGAGCAGTACTTC. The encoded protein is CASSDRDRGRYEQYF.

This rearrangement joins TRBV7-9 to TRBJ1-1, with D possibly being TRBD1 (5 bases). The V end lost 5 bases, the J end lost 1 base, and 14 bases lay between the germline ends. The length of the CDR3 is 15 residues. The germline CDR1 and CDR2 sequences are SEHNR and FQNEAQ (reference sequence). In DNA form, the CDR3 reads TGTGCCAGCAGCCCACATTCTGACAGGAACACTGAAGCTTTCTTT. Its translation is CASSPHSDRNTEAFF. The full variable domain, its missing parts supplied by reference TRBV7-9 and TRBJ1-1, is DTGVSQNPRHKITKRGQNVTFRCDPISEHNRLYWYRQTLGQGPEFLTYFQNEAQLEKSRLLSDRFSAERPKGSFSTLEIQRTEQGDSAMYLCASSPHSDRNTEAFFGQGTRLTVV.